The sequence of this T cell receptor beta chain was determined in a study of long-term antiretroviral therapy in people with HIV (dated by TCRdb to the early 2020s). Context from the whole study: The earliest samples were collected about a decade before the 2015 WHO recommendation for immediate ART, when ART was typically delayed until CD4 counts fell. No cross-contamination during QIAcube processing was seen in test extractions of a monoclonal T-cell line run alongside 33 polyclonal samples. A total of some 210 cryopreserved PBMC samples were contributed to the cohort by 30 adults with confirmed HIV infection, with samples collected serially over a mean of about 6 years (range 1-12). About 35% of the 30 participants with HIV were female. This retrospective serial study examined whether starting ART and sustained HIV suppression were associated with changes in the composition and diversity of the TRB repertoire in peripheral blood. Results the study describes overall, beyond this receptor: The samples span the years 2004 to 2017, and the ART regimens used at that time may not be as effective as current regimens. Since PBMC availability was limited, sequencing covered only the TCR beta chain, with no alpha chain pairing. A significant increase in TRB diversity was found to be associated with ART initiation, although TRB diversity was observed to remain significantly below that of transplant donor controls even after long-term ART. Narrower CDR3 length ranges were observed in HIV repertoires than in controls, and an antigen-experienced repertoire with only a slight naive shift after ART was suggested by the network structure. Unsorted PBMC were profiled instead of sorted CD4+ and CD8+ T cells because pre-ART samples had limited cell numbers. The repertoire was dominated across all time points by expanded TRB clones identified before ART initiation, although this dominance was seen to fluctuate and to decrease in many PLHIV after ART. Inferences about post-ART repertoire changes are limited because no data were available on ART adherence, viral resistance or therapy changes.

V ends up 1 base short and J 4 bases short, with an unmatched junction base count of 4. Spanning cysteine to phenylalanine, the CDR3 consists of 15 amino acids. Kept here is only the CDR3 DNA, which spans 45 bases and is read in frame from base 1. Taken from the germline V gene, the CDR1 and CDR2 loops are SGHDN and FVKESK. Inclusion was restricted to participants for whom at least one PBMC sample before ART initiation and at least two post-ART samples were available. Treatment was received in the United States of America by all participants with HIV. Cryopreserved samples of about 1-10 million PBMC were thawed and washed before DNA extraction. At the time of the earliest PBMC sample for each participant with HIV, ages ranged from about 23 to 60 years. Each participant contributed PBMC samples from 1-4 timepoints before ART initiation and 2-8 timepoints after ART initiation, with a median of 7 samples. For every participant, serial HIV viral load, CD4+ T-cell count, ART history and demographic data were obtained. Genomic DNA was extracted from unsorted PBMC with a Qiagen kit on a QIAcube, with processing performed in batches of 12 samples.

The immunoSEQ hsTCRB v3.0 assay was used at survey level resolution to sequence the TRB variable region. A depth of roughly 40,000-55,000 T-cell genomes per sample was targeted for TRB sequencing. TRB libraries were pooled and sequenced on an Illumina MiSeq using a v3 150-cycle kit. Regarding the original processing steps: Repertoire analysis was performed in R inside a reproducible Nextflow workflow that covered QC, data transformation and analysis. Custom analyses were implemented in LymphoSeq2, an R package for AIRR-Seq data exploration. A few samples that produced fewer than 5000 total TRB sequences were removed, so under 200 HIV repertoires were analyzed. Among the 188 retained HIV repertoires, some 60 were collected before ART initiation and 120 to 140 were collected after ART initiation. Repertoires were downsampled to 5000 TRB nucleotide sequences, and summary statistics were averaged over 100 downsampling iterations. TRB sequences were retained for analysis only if CDR3 regions of at least seven amino acids were present. Two measures captured diversity: a Shannon entropy-derived clonality score and the Gini coefficient. In repertoire networks, the top 5000 CDR3 amino acid sequences were linked whenever an edit distance of one separated two sequences. GLIPH2 predicted antigen specificity groups and MHC restriction for TRB CDR3 amino acid sequences. CDR3 amino acid sequences were matched against VDJdb and McPAS-TCR to flag known CMV, EBV, HIV or tissue antigen associations. Pre-ART, post-ART and control groups were compared with Wilcoxon signed-rank tests and Holm-Bonferroni correction. TCRdb limited this immuneACCESS table to in-frame rearrangements with V and J called. A share of clones is missing; checked studies link under half to unresolved V genes, and the rest is unexplained. V, J and clone size are taken as reported in that table, and D and trimming were inferred from the DNA itself. In this sample the table shows over 25,000 clones, 85% to 90% of which occur a single time. The top ten hold over 3.5% of the sample.

Notes on this clone: Its antigen specificity is not known. No per-base quality is available; no much larger clone lies one base away.

The chain is made from TRBV14 and TRBJ2-7, and TRBD2 matches 10 of the central bases. This receptor was taken from a woman aged 18-29 years with HIV. This specimen consisted of unsorted PBMCs, obtained 0.5 years after starting antiretroviral therapy. The base sequence is TGTGCCAGCAGCCAAGGGCTAGCGGGAGAGTACGAGCAGTACTTC. Translated, this is CASSQGLAGEYEQYF.